This T cell receptor beta chain originates from a study of beta chain features in type 1 diabetes. Overall study findings and caveats: Researchers report that Type 1 diabetes patients had moderately but significantly shorter TCRB CDR3s across all four CD4+ subsets. A closer apparent resemblance between naive, central memory and Treg TCRB repertoires was seen in patients than in healthy donors.

Turning to this clone: The antigen is undetermined.

The CDR3 covers 14 residues. Trimming left V 3 bases short and J 3 bases short, with 9 bases between. Germline lookup yields CDR1 LNHDA and CDR2 SQIVND (reference sequence). What was sequenced were expressed TCRB transcripts, since all of the isolated RNA had been reverse transcribed. Here immunoSEQ multiplex PCR was the method, and the copy in TCRdb shows in-frame clones only, minus some. The sample has 130,000 to 150,000 clones; about 51% are singletons. Sorted populations were all over 95% pure. This TCR was recovered from a man younger than 30 in good health. The sequenced sample was Tregs from blood. V and J are TRBV19 and TRBJ1-5; no reliable D call. The CDR3 protein is CASSMRGNNQPQHF. In nucleotides, the CDR3 is TGTGCCAGTAGTATGAGAGGGAACAATCAGCCCCAGCATTTT.